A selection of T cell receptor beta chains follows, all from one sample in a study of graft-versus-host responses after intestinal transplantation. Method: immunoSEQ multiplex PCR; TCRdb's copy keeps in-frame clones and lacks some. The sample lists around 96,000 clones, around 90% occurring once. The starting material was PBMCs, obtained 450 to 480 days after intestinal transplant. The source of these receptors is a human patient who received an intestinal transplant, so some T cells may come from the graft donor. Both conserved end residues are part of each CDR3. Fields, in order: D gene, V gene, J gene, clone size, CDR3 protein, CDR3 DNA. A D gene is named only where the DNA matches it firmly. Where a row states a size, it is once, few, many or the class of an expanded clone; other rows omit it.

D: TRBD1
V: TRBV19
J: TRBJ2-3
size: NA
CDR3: CATSKGQGADTQYF
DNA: TGTGCCACCTCGAAAGGACAGGGGGCAGATACGCAGTATTTT

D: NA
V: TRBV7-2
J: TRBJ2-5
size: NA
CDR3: CASSLAGPRKTQYF
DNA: TGTGCCAGCAGCTTAGCAGGCCCGAGGAAGACCCAGTACTTC

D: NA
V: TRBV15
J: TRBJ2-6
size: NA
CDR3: CATSRGGHPSGANVLTF
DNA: TGTGCCACCAGCAGGGGGGGACATCCCTCTGGGGCCAACGTCCTGACTTTC

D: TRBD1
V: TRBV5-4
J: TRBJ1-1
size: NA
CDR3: CASSSSTGSSTEAFF
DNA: TGTGCCAGCAGCTCTTCGACAGGGTCAAGCACTGAAGCTTTCTTT

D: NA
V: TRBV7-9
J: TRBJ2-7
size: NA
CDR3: CASSLPPRAEQYF
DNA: TGTGCCAGCAGCTTACCCCCCCGGGCCGAGCAGTACTTC

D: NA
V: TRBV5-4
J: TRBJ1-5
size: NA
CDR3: CASSPIPNQPQHF
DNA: TGTGCCAGCAGCCCGATCCCTAATCAGCCCCAGCATTTT

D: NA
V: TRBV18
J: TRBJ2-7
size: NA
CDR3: CASSRVGVVFLYEQYF
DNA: TGTGCCAGCTCAAGGGTAGGGGTTGTGTTTCTCTACGAGCAGTACTTC

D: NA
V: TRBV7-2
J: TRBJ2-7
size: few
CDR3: CASSPSPAYEQYF
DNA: TGTGCCAGCAGCCCCTCGCCCGCCTACGAGCAGTACTTC

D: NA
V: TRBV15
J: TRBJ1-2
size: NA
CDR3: CATSRIPLDSANYGYTF
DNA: TGTGCCACCAGCAGAATTCCCCTCGACAGTGCTAACTATGGCTACACCTTC

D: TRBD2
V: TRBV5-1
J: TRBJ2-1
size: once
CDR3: CASSFGTEGLASGGAEQFF
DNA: TGCGCCAGCAGCTTTGGGACCGAGGGACTGGCTAGCGGAGGTGCTGAGCAGTTCTTC

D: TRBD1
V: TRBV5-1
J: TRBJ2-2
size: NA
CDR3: CASSLRGQVNTGELFF
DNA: TGCGCCAGCAGCTTGAGGGGGCAGGTGAACACCGGGGAGCTGTTTTTT

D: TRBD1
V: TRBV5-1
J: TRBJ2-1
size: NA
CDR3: CASSFGTVINEQFF
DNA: TGCGCCAGCAGCTTCGGGACAGTAATCAATGAGCAGTTCTTC

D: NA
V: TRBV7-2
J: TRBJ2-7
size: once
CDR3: CASSPGPSRGTYEQYF
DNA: TGTGCCAGCAGCCCTGGGCCCTCACGGGGGACCTACGAGCAGTACTTC

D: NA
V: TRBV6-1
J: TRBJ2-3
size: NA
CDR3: CATGEVRETDTQYF
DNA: TGTGCCACAGGAGAGGTCCGTGAGACAGATACGCAGTATTTT

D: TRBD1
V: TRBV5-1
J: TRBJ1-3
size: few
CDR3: CASSGTGEGGNTIYF
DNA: TGCGCCAGCTCCGGGACAGGGGAGGGTGGAAACACCATATATTTT

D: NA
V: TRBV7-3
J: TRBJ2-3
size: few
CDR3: CASSPGLTYTDTQYF
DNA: TGTGCCAGCAGCCCCGGACTGACTTACACAGATACGCAGTATTTT

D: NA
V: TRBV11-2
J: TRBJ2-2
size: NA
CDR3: CASSLVGPGELFF
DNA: TGTGCCAGCAGCTTAGTGGGGCCCGGGGAGCTGTTTTTT

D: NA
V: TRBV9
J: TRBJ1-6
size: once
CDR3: CASSVGSDSPLHF
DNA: TGTGCCAGCAGCGTGGGGTCGGATTCACCCCTCCACTTT

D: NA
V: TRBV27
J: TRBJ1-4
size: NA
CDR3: CASSAERGKKLFF
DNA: TGTGCCAGCAGTGCCGAGAGGGGTAAAAAACTGTTTTTT

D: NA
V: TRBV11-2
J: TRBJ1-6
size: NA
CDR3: CASQTMNSPLHF
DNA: TGTGCCAGCCAAACTATGAATTCACCCCTCCACTTT

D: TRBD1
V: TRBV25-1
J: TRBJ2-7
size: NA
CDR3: CASSHGTVAIQQYF
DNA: TGTGCCAGCAGTCACGGGACAGTGGCTATCCAGCAGTACTTC

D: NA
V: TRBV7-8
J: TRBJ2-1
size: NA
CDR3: CASSLEAGRGWDNEQFF
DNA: TGTGCCAGCAGCTTAGAGGCAGGCCGGGGGTGGGACAATGAGCAGTTCTTC

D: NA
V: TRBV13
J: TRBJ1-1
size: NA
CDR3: CASSPRSGGAEAFF
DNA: TGTGCCAGCAGCCCCCGGTCTGGTGGCGCTGAAGCTTTCTTT

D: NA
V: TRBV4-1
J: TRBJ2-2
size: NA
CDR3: CASSQEPAFAGELFF
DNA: TGCGCCAGCAGCCAAGAACCGGCTTTTGCCGGGGAGCTGTTTTTT

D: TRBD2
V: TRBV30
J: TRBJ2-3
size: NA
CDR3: CAWLLAGGEGTQYF
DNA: TGTGCCTGGCTACTAGCGGGGGGGGAAGGTACGCAGTATTTT

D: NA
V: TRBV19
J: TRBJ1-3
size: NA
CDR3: CASSIPGVLSSGNTIYF
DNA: TGTGCCAGTAGTATCCCCGGGGTCCTGAGCTCTGGAAACACCATATATTTT

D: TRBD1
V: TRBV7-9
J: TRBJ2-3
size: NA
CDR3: CASSRQGADTQYF
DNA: TGTGCCAGCAGCCGACAGGGGGCAGATACGCAGTATTTT

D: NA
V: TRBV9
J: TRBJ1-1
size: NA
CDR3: CASTAGGGGTEAFF
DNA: TGTGCCAGCACCGCCGGGGGAGGGGGCACTGAAGCTTTCTTT

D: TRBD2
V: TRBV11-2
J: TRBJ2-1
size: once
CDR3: CASSPAGERHAEQFF
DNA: TGTGCCAGCAGCCCAGCGGGGGAACGACACGCTGAGCAGTTCTTC

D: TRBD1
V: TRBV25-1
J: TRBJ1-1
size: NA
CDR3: CASSAPDRGWTEAFF
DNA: TGTGCCAGCAGTGCCCCGGACAGGGGATGGACTGAAGCTTTCTTT

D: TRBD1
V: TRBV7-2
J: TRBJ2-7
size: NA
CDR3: CASSHRGDARYEQYF
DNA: TGTGCCAGCAGTCACAGGGGGGACGCCCGGTACGAGCAGTACTTC

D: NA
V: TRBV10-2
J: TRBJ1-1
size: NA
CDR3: CASSESPITEAFF
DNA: TGCGCCAGCAGTGAGTCCCCGATCACTGAAGCTTTCTTT

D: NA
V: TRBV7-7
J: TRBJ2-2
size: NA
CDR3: CASSALTGSAGELFF
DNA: TGTGCTAGCAGCGCACTTACAGGTTCGGCCGGGGAGCTGTTTTTT

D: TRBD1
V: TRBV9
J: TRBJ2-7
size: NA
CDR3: CASSATGREQYF
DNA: TGTGCCAGCAGCGCGACAGGGCGGGAGCAGTACTTC

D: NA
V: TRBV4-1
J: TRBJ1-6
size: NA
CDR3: CASSLVARDSPLHF
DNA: TGCGCCAGCAGCCTCGTTGCCCGGGACTCACCCCTCCACTTT

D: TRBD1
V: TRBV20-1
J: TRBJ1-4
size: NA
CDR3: CSAPLTGKLFF
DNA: TGCAGTGCCCCACTGACAGGGAAACTGTTTTTT

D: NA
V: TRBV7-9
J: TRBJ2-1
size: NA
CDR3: CASSSRQGPYNEQFF
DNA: TGTGCCAGCAGCTCCCGCCAGGGCCCCTACAATGAGCAGTTCTTC

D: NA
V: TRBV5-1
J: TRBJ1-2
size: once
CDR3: CASSLVPDRTRTYGYTF
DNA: TGCGCCAGCAGCTTGGTTCCCGACAGAACCCGGACCTATGGCTACACCTTC

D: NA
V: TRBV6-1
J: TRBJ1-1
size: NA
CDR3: CASSEAIIQSMNTEAFF
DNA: TGTGCCAGCAGTGAAGCAATTATACAAAGCATGAACACTGAAGCTTTCTTT